This T cell receptor (beta chain) was sequenced for a study of CD8+CD57+ T cells in acquired aplastic anemia. Study at large: Sorted cells (CD4+ and CD8+) yielded DNA amounts that averaged approximately 3.1 ug.

V gave up 0 bases and J gave up 8 bases; unmatched junction bases: 8. The CDR3 has 17 residues. Germline V CDR1 and CDR2: SGHRS, YFSETQ. TCR beta VDJ combinations and CDR3 sequences were profiled from genomic DNA. TCRdb called the reads again in MiXCR, with one record for every CDR3 protein. This table holds about 420,000 distinct CDR3 sequences, just under 70% found once. Notes on the study in general: Patients and controls turned out to have around 29 CD8+ CDR3 sequences in common. CD8+ Simpson's diversity showed no significant patient-control difference.

A word on this clonotype: Its antigen remains unknown.

This TCR came from a human donor in good health, serving as a control. The sample was sorted CD4+, CD8+, or CD8+CD57+ T cells (not recorded which) from PBMCs. This chain uses TRBV5-1 with TRBJ1-6; 10 positions match TRBD1. The CDR3, as DNA: TGCGCCAGCAGCTTGGTCTGGGACAGGGGTAAGGATTCACCCCTCCACTTT. As protein: CASSLVWDRGKDSPLHF.